The rows below give T cell receptor beta chains drawn from one sample of a study of cytomegalovirus exposure and HLA in healthy donors. TCRdb keeps only in-frame clones here, not all; method: immunoSEQ multiplex PCR. The sample records fewer than 200,000 clones, 79% being singletons. The sequenced material came from PBMCs. These receptors were obtained from a woman aged 40 to 55 in good health and CMV-seronegative. Both conserved end residues are part of each CDR3. The D gene is left open where the match is weak. Clone size is not always given. Where it is, it says once, few, many or a class for expanded clones.

d_call: TRBD1
j_call: TRBJ1-5
clone_size: -
v_call: TRBV28
cdr3_aa: CASRERGRGLQPQHF
cdr3_nt: TGTGCCAGTCGAGAAAGGGGCAGGGGGCTACAGCCCCAGCATTTT

d_call: -
j_call: TRBJ2-7
clone_size: once
v_call: TRBV4-1
cdr3_aa: CASSQDQTYEQYF
cdr3_nt: TGCGCCAGCAGCCAAGATCAGACCTACGAGCAGTACTTC

d_call: TRBD1
j_call: TRBJ2-5
clone_size: -
v_call: TRBV5-1
cdr3_aa: CASATGGTSETQYF
cdr3_nt: TGCGCCAGCGCTACAGGGGGGACCTCGGAGACCCAGTACTTC

d_call: TRBD1
j_call: TRBJ1-1
clone_size: once
v_call: TRBV5-1
cdr3_aa: CASSYGTENTEAFF
cdr3_nt: TGCGCCAGCAGCTATGGGACAGAGAACACTGAAGCTTTCTTT

d_call: -
j_call: TRBJ1-1
clone_size: -
v_call: TRBV7-2
cdr3_aa: CASSSSGCEAFF
cdr3_nt: TGTGCCAGCAGTTCTAGTGGGTGTGAAGCTTTCTTT

d_call: TRBD2
j_call: TRBJ2-6
clone_size: -
v_call: TRBV7-9
cdr3_aa: CSSSLIAGRKSGANVLTF
cdr3_nt: TGTTCCAGCAGCTTAATAGCGGGGCGAAAATCTGGGGCCAACGTCCTGACTTTC

d_call: -
j_call: TRBJ1-4
clone_size: -
v_call: TRBV15
cdr3_aa: CATSRDRVGGEKLFF
cdr3_nt: TGTGCCACCAGCAGAGATAGGGTCGGAGGTGAAAAACTGTTTTTT

d_call: -
j_call: TRBJ2-7
clone_size: -
v_call: TRBV6-1
cdr3_aa: CASQRAPFYEQYF
cdr3_nt: TGTGCCAGTCAGAGGGCTCCATTCTACGAGCAGTACTTC

d_call: -
j_call: TRBJ2-3
clone_size: -
v_call: TRBV13
cdr3_aa: CASSLGHGTDTQYF
cdr3_nt: TGTGCCAGCAGCTTAGGACACGGCACAGATACGCAGTATTTT

d_call: TRBD1
j_call: TRBJ1-1
clone_size: -
v_call: TRBV28
cdr3_aa: CASSPGTENTEAFF
cdr3_nt: TGTGCCAGCAGTCCGGGGACAGAGAACACTGAAGCTTTCTTT

d_call: -
j_call: TRBJ1-2
clone_size: -
v_call: TRBV2
cdr3_aa: CASSVDGAELYGYTF
cdr3_nt: TGTGCCAGCAGTGTTGATGGGGCAGAACTATATGGCTACACCTTC

d_call: TRBD1
j_call: TRBJ2-2
clone_size: -
v_call: TRBV7-3
cdr3_aa: CASSLTGDRHGELFF
cdr3_nt: TGTGCCAGCAGCTTAACGGGGGACAGGCACGGGGAGCTGTTTTTT

d_call: -
j_call: TRBJ2-5
clone_size: -
v_call: TRBV15
cdr3_aa: CATSPSLRVQETQYF
cdr3_nt: TGTGCCACCAGCCCCAGCCTTCGGGTTCAAGAGACCCAGTACTTC

d_call: -
j_call: TRBJ2-1
clone_size: -
v_call: TRBV6-4
cdr3_aa: CASSTRGFDYNEQFF
cdr3_nt: TGTGCCAGCAGTACGCGCGGATTCGACTACAATGAGCAGTTCTTC

d_call: TRBD2
j_call: TRBJ2-1
clone_size: -
v_call: TRBV27
cdr3_aa: CASSFVAGGPSEQFF
cdr3_nt: TGTGCCAGCAGTTTCGTAGCGGGGGGGCCTAGTGAGCAGTTCTTC

d_call: -
j_call: TRBJ1-3
clone_size: -
v_call: TRBV13
cdr3_aa: CASSRGDSGNTIYF
cdr3_nt: TGTGCCAGCAGCCGAGGCGACTCTGGAAACACCATATATTTT

d_call: -
j_call: TRBJ1-6
clone_size: few
v_call: TRBV6-1
cdr3_aa: CAAQGLINSPLHF
cdr3_nt: TGTGCCGCCCAGGGCCTGATTAATTCACCCCTCCACTTT

d_call: -
j_call: TRBJ1-1
clone_size: -
v_call: TRBV28
cdr3_aa: CASTKDRGGNTEAFF
cdr3_nt: TGTGCCAGCACGAAGGACCGCGGAGGTAACACTGAAGCTTTCTTT

d_call: -
j_call: TRBJ2-1
clone_size: -
v_call: TRBV11-2
cdr3_aa: CASSPNAGNEQFF
cdr3_nt: TGTGCCAGCAGCCCGAACGCGGGGAATGAGCAGTTCTTC

d_call: -
j_call: TRBJ2-1
clone_size: -
v_call: TRBV2
cdr3_aa: CASSEAGLGGEQFF
cdr3_nt: TGTGCCAGCAGTGAAGCGGGACTCGGCGGTGAGCAGTTCTTC

d_call: -
j_call: TRBJ2-7
clone_size: -
v_call: TRBV21-1
cdr3_aa: CASSPRGSTGEQYF
cdr3_nt: TGTGCCAGCAGCCCCCGCGGATCGACCGGCGAGCAGTACTTC

d_call: TRBD2
j_call: TRBJ2-3
clone_size: -
v_call: TRBV10-2
cdr3_aa: CASSEVASGGEQYF
cdr3_nt: TGCGCCAGCAGTGAGGTGGCTAGCGGGGGGGAGCAGTATTTT

d_call: TRBD1
j_call: TRBJ2-7
clone_size: -
v_call: TRBV6-5
cdr3_aa: CASSPEQGTYEQYF
cdr3_nt: TGTGCCAGCAGCCCGGAACAGGGGACCTACGAGCAGTACTTC

d_call: -
j_call: TRBJ1-1
clone_size: few
v_call: TRBV5-4
cdr3_aa: CASSSGGALTEAFF
cdr3_nt: TGTGCCAGCAGCTCCGGGGGGGCCCTCACTGAAGCTTTCTTT

d_call: -
j_call: TRBJ1-5
clone_size: -
v_call: TRBV28
cdr3_aa: CASRHKSNQPQHF
cdr3_nt: TGTGCCAGCAGACATAAGAGCAATCAGCCCCAGCATTTT

d_call: TRBD1
j_call: TRBJ2-7
clone_size: -
v_call: TRBV5-4
cdr3_aa: CASSLEVADRRLHEQYF
cdr3_nt: TGTGCCAGCAGCTTGGAGGTGGCGGACAGGAGGTTACACGAGCAGTACTTC

d_call: TRBD1
j_call: TRBJ2-2
clone_size: -
v_call: TRBV7-9
cdr3_aa: CASSSDREQLFF
cdr3_nt: TGTGCCAGCAGTAGTGACAGGGAGCAGCTGTTTTTT

d_call: -
j_call: TRBJ2-5
clone_size: -
v_call: TRBV6-5
cdr3_aa: CASSFLGPQETQYF
cdr3_nt: TGTGCCAGCAGTTTCTTGGGGCCCCAAGAGACCCAGTACTTC

d_call: TRBD1
j_call: TRBJ2-3
clone_size: -
v_call: TRBV9
cdr3_aa: CASSPQGQDGTDTQYF
cdr3_nt: TGTGCCAGCAGCCCCCAGGGACAGGACGGCACAGATACGCAGTATTTT

d_call: -
j_call: TRBJ1-6
clone_size: -
v_call: TRBV6-4
cdr3_aa: CASSDDKKDSPLHF
cdr3_nt: TGTGCCAGCAGTGACGACAAAAAAGATTCACCCCTCCACTTT

d_call: TRBD1
j_call: TRBJ2-7
clone_size: -
v_call: TRBV10-3
cdr3_aa: CAISETGQASF
cdr3_nt: TGTGCCATCAGCGAAACGGGACAGGCTTCCTTC

d_call: -
j_call: TRBJ1-4
clone_size: -
v_call: TRBV11-3
cdr3_aa: CASSLIRGVPNEKLFF
cdr3_nt: TGTGCCAGCAGCTTAATAAGGGGCGTCCCTAATGAAAAACTGTTTTTT

d_call: -
j_call: TRBJ2-1
clone_size: -
v_call: TRBV2
cdr3_aa: CASSAVSSYNEQFF
cdr3_nt: TGTGCCAGCAGTGCGGTAAGCTCCTACAATGAGCAGTTCTTC

d_call: TRBD1
j_call: TRBJ1-3
clone_size: -
v_call: TRBV5-1
cdr3_aa: CASSLGDRVGSGNTIYF
cdr3_nt: TGCGCCAGCAGCTTGGGGGACAGGGTAGGCTCTGGAAACACCATATATTTT

d_call: TRBD1
j_call: TRBJ2-1
clone_size: -
v_call: TRBV5-1
cdr3_aa: CASSLVVTGGLNNEQFF
cdr3_nt: TGCGCCAGCAGCTTGGTGGTAACAGGGGGCCTTAACAATGAGCAGTTCTTC

d_call: -
j_call: TRBJ2-1
clone_size: -
v_call: TRBV6-4
cdr3_aa: CASSEQGTGNEQFF
cdr3_nt: TGTGCCAGCAGTGAACAGGGTACGGGAAATGAGCAGTTCTTC

d_call: TRBD1
j_call: TRBJ2-7
clone_size: -
v_call: TRBV5-8
cdr3_aa: CASSDGQGSYEQYF
cdr3_nt: TGTGCCAGCAGCGACGGACAGGGGTCCTACGAGCAGTACTTC

d_call: TRBD1
j_call: TRBJ1-5
clone_size: few
v_call: TRBV5-6
cdr3_aa: CASSSNRGGQPQHF
cdr3_nt: TGTGCCAGCAGCTCCAACAGGGGCGGTCAGCCCCAGCATTTT

d_call: TRBD1
j_call: TRBJ1-2
clone_size: -
v_call: TRBV9
cdr3_aa: CASSVESSGGNYGYTF
cdr3_nt: TGTGCCAGCAGCGTAGAGTCGTCAGGGGGAAACTATGGCTACACCTTC

d_call: TRBD1
j_call: TRBJ1-1
clone_size: few
v_call: TRBV4-1
cdr3_aa: CASSQDSQGAQNGEAFF
cdr3_nt: TGCGCCAGCAGCCAAGATTCACAGGGGGCTCAGAATGGTGAAGCTTTCTTT

d_call: TRBD2
j_call: TRBJ2-1
clone_size: -
v_call: TRBV5-1
cdr3_aa: CASSLVAGGPIEQFF
cdr3_nt: TGCGCCAGCAGCTTGGTAGCGGGGGGGCCGATTGAGCAGTTCTTC

d_call: -
j_call: TRBJ1-4
clone_size: few
v_call: TRBV2
cdr3_aa: CASREQTTNEKLFF
cdr3_nt: TGTGCCAGCAGAGAACAGACAACTAATGAAAAACTGTTTTTT